Detailed here is one TCR beta chain. Here immunoSEQ multiplex PCR was the method, and the copy in TCRdb shows in-frame clones only, minus some. The top ten hold about 0.45% of the sample, which has about 1.5 million clones, roughly 98% seen once. This CDR3 region has 14 residues. Germline CDR1 reads SGHVS; CDR2 reads FQNEAQ. Between the trimmed V and J ends, which lost 1 base and 3 bases, there was a span of 7 bases. The sample comes from a study of shared clonotypes between healthy human individuals. Adult donors, all healthy and HIV-negative, had no recent acute infections or vaccinations. Sequencing was performed on naive CD4+ T cells sorted from blood. Specified subset: CD45RA+ positively selected. This clonotype was sampled from a man aged 25 to 45 in good health. The chain couples TRBV7-8 to TRBJ1-5; D gene uncertain. The CDR3 sequence: CASSLDGLNQPQHF. The CDR3 nucleotides read TGTGCCAGCAGCTTAGACGGCCTCAATCAGCCCCAGCATTTT.